This T cell receptor (beta chain) appears in the sequencing data of a study of cytomegalovirus exposure and HLA in healthy donors. Study-level findings and limits: TCR sequences were mostly rare, though some public TCRs occurred in many donors.

The approximately 120-subject validation cohort, separate from the 666-subject first cohort, included the donors. About this clone: What it recognizes is unknown.

Trimming took 6 bases from V and 4 from J; bases not matched to a gene: 4. CDR1 and CDR2 from the germline V gene are MDHEN and SYDVKM. The CDR3 length is 13 residues. Sequenced by immunoSEQ multiplex PCR; TCRdb stores in-frame clones only, minus some. Found here are 200,000 to 250,000 clones, around nine tenths of them singletons; the top ten hold roughly 2%. This clonotype was obtained from a woman between 18 and 29 years old in good health and CMV-seropositive. Source material: PBMCs. The chain couples TRBV28 to TRBJ2-5; TRBD1 aligns across 8 bases. The CDR3 sequence: CASSLTGGETQYF. Written as DNA, the CDR3 is TGTGCCAGCAGCCTCACAGGGGGAGAGACCCAGTACTTC.